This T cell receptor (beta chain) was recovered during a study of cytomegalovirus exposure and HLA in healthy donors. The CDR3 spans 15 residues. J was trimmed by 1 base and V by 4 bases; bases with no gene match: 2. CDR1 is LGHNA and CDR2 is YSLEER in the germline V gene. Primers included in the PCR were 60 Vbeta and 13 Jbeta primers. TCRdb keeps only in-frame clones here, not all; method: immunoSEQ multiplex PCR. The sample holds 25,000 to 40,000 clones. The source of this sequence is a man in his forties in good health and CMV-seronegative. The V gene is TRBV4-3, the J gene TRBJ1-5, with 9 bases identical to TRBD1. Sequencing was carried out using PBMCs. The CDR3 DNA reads TGCGCCAGCAGCCCAGGACAGGGGAGCAATCAGCCCCAGCATTTT. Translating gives CASSPGQGSNQPQHF.